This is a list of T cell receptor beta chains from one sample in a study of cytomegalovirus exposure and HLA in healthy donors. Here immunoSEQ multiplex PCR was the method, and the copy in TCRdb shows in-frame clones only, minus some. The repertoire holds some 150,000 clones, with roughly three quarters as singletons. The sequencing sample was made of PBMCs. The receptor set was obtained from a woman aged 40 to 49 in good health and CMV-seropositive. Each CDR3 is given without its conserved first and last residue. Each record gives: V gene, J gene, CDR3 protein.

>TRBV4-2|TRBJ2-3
ASSHSLSGTGGTDTQY
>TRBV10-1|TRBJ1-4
ASSRQVNEKLF
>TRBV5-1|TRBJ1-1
ASSLSQTNTEAF
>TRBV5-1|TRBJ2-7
ASQNAGGPPEQY
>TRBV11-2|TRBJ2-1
ASSLESVSYNEQF
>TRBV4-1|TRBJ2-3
ASSQAPRDTQY
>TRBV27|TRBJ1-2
ASSRQGANYGYT
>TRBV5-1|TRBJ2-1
ASSLMGASGNEQF
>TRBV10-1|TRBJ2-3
ATSSGGSADTQY
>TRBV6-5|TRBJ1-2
ASSTNPGGDYGYT
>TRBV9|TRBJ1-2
ASSRGGNYGYT
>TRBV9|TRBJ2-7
ASSVDGTAPYEQY
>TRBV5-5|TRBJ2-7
ASSLGGREQY
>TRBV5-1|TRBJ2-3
ASSRTGEIDTQY
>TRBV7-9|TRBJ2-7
ASSFFPVAYEQY
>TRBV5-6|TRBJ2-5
ASSYQGKRY